The rows below give T cell receptor beta chains drawn from one sample of a study of regulatory T cells in long-lasting Graves disease. TCRdb processed the multiplex PCR reads anew with MiXCR; each CDR3 protein has one entry. The repertoire holds roughly 320,000 distinct CDR3 sequences, with 16% as singletons. These data were also filed under a second study, of T cells in Graves' hyperthyroidism and ophthalmopathy.

The sequences come from peripheral blood mononuclear cells (PBMCs), collected at new diagnosis, from a patient treated with antithyroid drugs. The receptors were gathered from a man aged 35-49 years with Graves disease. The CDR3 runs from the conserved cysteine through the conserved F or W. D genes are given only for firm matches. Not every row has a clone size; where given, it reads once, few, many or a size class.

cdr3_aa | cdr3_nt | d_call | j_call | v_call | clone_size
CASSPSGGGFDTQYF | TGTGCCAGCAGTCCCTCGGGGGGGGGCTTCGATACGCAGTATTTT | TRBD2 | TRBJ2-3 | TRBV28 | many
CASSPQGGDTYGYTF | TGTGCCAGCAGCCCTCAGGGTGGGGATACCTATGGCTACACCTTC | . | TRBJ1-2 | TRBV7-2 | .
CASSYHREGTEAFF | TGTGCCAGCAGTTATCACAGGGAGGGCACTGAAGCTTTCTTT | . | TRBJ1-1 | TRBV6-9 | many
CASSLARGGVAKNIQYF | TGTGCCAGCAGTTTAGCGAGAGGGGGGGTCGCCAAAAACATTCAGTACTTC | . | TRBJ2-4 | TRBV12-3/TRBV12-4 | many
CSAWTVQETQYF | TGCAGTGCTTGGACAGTACAAGAGACCCAGTACTTC | . | TRBJ2-5 | TRBV20-1 | .
CSVERRGHFVSAFF | TGCAGCGTTGAAAGGAGAGGGCATTTTGTTTCGGCTTTCTTT | . | TRBJ1-1 | TRBV29-1 | .
CASSSRQGAEGKLFF | TGTGCCAGCAGCTCAAGACAGGGGGCGGAAGGAAAACTGTTTTTT | TRBD1 | TRBJ1-4 | TRBV5-4 | many
CSALGPSNTGELFF | TGCAGTGCGTTAGGGCCTTCAAACACCGGGGAGCTGTTTTTT | . | TRBJ2-2 | TRBV20-1 | .
CASRTGDVQPQHF | TGTGCCAGCAGGACAGGGGATGTTCAGCCCCAGCATTTT | TRBD1 | TRBJ1-5 | TRBV2 | many
CSAAPLRGGGTEAFF | TGCAGCGCCGCCCCCCTACGAGGAGGGGGCACTGAAGCTTTCTTT | . | TRBJ1-1 | TRBV29-1 | .
CAWTGGREQYF | TGTGCCTGGACAGGGGGCCGCGAGCAGTACTTC | TRBD1 | TRBJ2-7 | TRBV30 | many
CASSNRYGYTF | TGTGCCAGCAGCAACCGATATGGCTACACCTTC | . | TRBJ1-2 | TRBV28 | many
CSVVTHTGELFF | TGCAGCGTTGTCACCCACACCGGGGAGCTGTTTTTT | . | TRBJ2-2 | TRBV29-1 | .
CASSLVFVNRNTEAFF | TGCGCCAGCAGCTTGGTCTTCGTAAATAGGAACACTGAAGCTTTCTTT | . | TRBJ1-1 | TRBV5-1 | .
CATSDPGLAGGNIQYF | TGTGCCACCAGTGACCCGGGACTAGCGGGGGGAAACATTCAGTACTTC | TRBD2 | TRBJ2-4 | TRBV24-1 | many
CASSLGGEPWGEQYF | TGTGCCAGCAGCTTGGGGGGGGAGCCCTGGGGAGAGCAGTACTTC | . | TRBJ2-7 | TRBV5-4 | few
CASSVAERTEQFF | TGTGCCAGCAGCGTAGCTGAACGGACAGAGCAGTTCTTC | . | TRBJ2-1 | TRBV9 | few
CSARAPTSVLAGDDGQFF | TGCAGTGCTAGAGCGCCAACTTCCGTGTTAGCGGGGGACGACGGGCAGTTCTTC | TRBD2 | TRBJ2-1 | TRBV20-1 | many
CASRPQGQSGELFF | TGTGCCAGCAGACCACAAGGACAGAGCGGGGAGCTGTTTTTT | . | TRBJ2-2 | TRBV12-3/TRBV12-4 | many
CASSYSIDRGDEKLFF | TGTGCCAGCAGTTACTCGATTGACAGGGGCGATGAAAAACTGTTTTTT | TRBD1 | TRBJ1-4 | TRBV6-5 | .
CASSLWLGYTEAFF | TGTGCCAGCAGTTTATGGTTGGGGTACACTGAAGCTTTCTTT | . | TRBJ1-1 | TRBV27 | many
CASSQDQTGFSNQPQHF | TGTGCCAGCAGCCAAGACCAAACAGGTTTTAGCAATCAGCCCCAGCATTTT | . | TRBJ1-5 | TRBV4-2 | many
CASSSANRGSGAFF | TGTGCCAGCAGTTCCGCTAACAGGGGGTCCGGAGCTTTCTTT | TRBD1 | TRBJ1-1 | TRBV28 | .